These 9 T cell receptor beta chains were all obtained from the same sample, sequenced in a study of blood T cell repertoires in COVID-19. The repertoire was sequenced with immunoSEQ multiplex PCR; TCRdb's copy has only in-frame clones and lacks some. Here the sample spans around 77,000 clones, about 91% being singletons. The sequenced sample was peripheral blood. The receptor source for this set is a woman in her fifties or sixties with active COVID-19.

This rearrangement joins TRBV4-1 to TRBJ2-7; 10 bases map to TRBD1. The V and J ends lost 0 bases and 4 bases, in that order; junction bases with no gene match: 6. The CDR3 runs to 16 residues. CDR1 and CDR2 from the germline V gene are MGHRA and YSYEKL. The chain's CDR3 is CASSQEPTGGPYEQYF. CDR3 DNA: TGCGCCAGCAGCCAAGAGCCGACAGGGGGCCCGTACGAGCAGTACTTC.

The chain couples TRBV5-1 to TRBJ2-3; 11 bases map to TRBD1. Trimming at V came to 3 bases and at J to 6 bases, leaving 9 bases not matched to a gene. CDR1 and CDR2 from the germline V gene are SGHRS and YFSETQ. There are 16 residues in the CDR3. The CDR3: CASSSGQGARTDTQYF. CDR3 DNA sequence: TGCGCCAGCAGCTCAGGACAGGGGGCGAGGACGGATACGCAGTATTTT. The full variable domain, completed using reference TRBV5-1 and TRBJ2-3, is KAGVTQTPRYLIKTRGQQVTLSCSPISGHRSVSWYQQTPGQGLQFLFEYFSETQRNKGNFPGRFSGRQFSNSRSEMNVSTLELGDSALYLCASSSGQGARTDTQYFGPGTRLTVL.

The chain combines TRBV28 with TRBJ1-4; D is perhaps TRBD1 (6 bases). The CDR3 runs 12 residues. V dropped 6 bases and J dropped 8 bases, with 10 bases sitting between them. Germline-derived CDR1 and CDR2 are MDHEN and SYDVKM. DNA of the CDR3: TGTGCCAGCAGCCTCAGGGGCGAAAAACTGTTTTTT. It is translated as CASSLRGEKLFF.

This chain links TRBV14 with TRBJ2-7, with D possibly being TRBD2 (6 bases). The CDR3 is 16 residues long. V was shortened by 2 bases and J by 6 bases, with 20 bases between the two germline ends. The germline gives CDR1 SGHDN, CDR2 FVKESK. CDR3 region: CASSQLKTAGLVEQYF. The CDR3 DNA reads TGTGCCAGCAGCCAACTAAAAACAGCGGGTTTAGTCGAGCAGTACTTC.

This rearrangement joins TRBV3-1 (or the pseudogene TRBV3-2) to TRBJ2-1, with 12 bases identical to TRBD1. This CDR3 spans 20 amino acids. Germline assignment: CDR1 LGHDT and CDR2 YNNKEL (reference sequence). Trimming cost V 2 bases and J 1 base; bases outside gene matches: 12. CDR3 nucleotide sequence: TGTGCCAGCAGCCAATCCTGGGGGGGACAGGGGGCTAAGTCCTACAATGAGCAGTTCTTC. This translates into CASSQSWGGQGAKSYNEQFF.

V is TRBV6-5 and J is TRBJ2-7; 8 bases are a match to TRBD1. The V gene's germline CDR1 is MNHEY and CDR2 SVGAGI. The CDR3 length is 12 residues. Trimming cost V 6 bases and J 6 bases; bases outside gene matches: 4. The CDR3 DNA reads TGTGCCAGCAGCCGGACAGGGACCGAGCAGTACTTC. This sequence encodes CASSRTGTEQYF.

The chain recombines TRBV27 with TRBJ2-5; 15 bases are a match to TRBD2. This CDR3 contains 18 residues. V shed 0 bases, J shed 5 bases, and the junction held 7 bases outside the gene matches. Germline CDR1 and CDR2: MNHEY and SMNVEV (reference sequence). The CDR3 loop is CASSLSRWGTSGRETQYF. The CDR3 nucleotides are TGTGCCAGCAGTTTATCGCGTTGGGGGACTAGCGGGAGGGAGACCCAGTACTTC.

This clone turned up a few times. The chain recombines TRBV4-1 with TRBJ2-1, with 9 nucleotides matching TRBD2. V dropped 0 bases and J dropped 3; count of bases not matched to a gene: 3. CDR3 size: 16 residues. Per germline, CDR1 MGHRA and CDR2 YSYEKL. CDR3 protein: CASSQDVAGVYNEQFF. CDR3 sequence (DNA): TGCGCCAGCAGCCAAGACGTAGCGGGAGTCTACAATGAGCAGTTCTTC.

The chain has TRBV16 and TRBJ1-1, with D maybe TRBD1 (6 bases). Between the trimmed V and J ends, which lost 0 bases and 0 bases, there was a span of 8 bases. This CDR3 region has 15 residues. Looked up from germline, CDR1 is KGHSY and CDR2 is FQNENV. The CDR3 region has the DNA TGTGCCAGCAGCCAATCGACAGGAGTGAACACTGAAGCTTTCTTT. It codes for CASSQSTGVNTEAFF.